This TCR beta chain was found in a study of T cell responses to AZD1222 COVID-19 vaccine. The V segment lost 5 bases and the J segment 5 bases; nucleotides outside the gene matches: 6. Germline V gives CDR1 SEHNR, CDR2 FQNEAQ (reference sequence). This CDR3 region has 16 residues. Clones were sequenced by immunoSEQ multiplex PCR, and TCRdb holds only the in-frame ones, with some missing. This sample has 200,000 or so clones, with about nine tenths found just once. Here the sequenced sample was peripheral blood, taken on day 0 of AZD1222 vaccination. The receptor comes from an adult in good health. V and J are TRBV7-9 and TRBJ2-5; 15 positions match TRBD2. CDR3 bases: TGTGCCAGCAGCCCGGGACTAGCGGGGGGCTTGGAGACCCAGTACTTC. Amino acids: CASSPGLAGGLETQYF.